A single sample is the source of the 23 T cell receptor beta chains below, sequenced in a study of CD4 T cells in relation to SARS-CoV-2 and coronaviruses. The unexposed donors gave CD4+ T cells in 2011-2018, prior to COVID-19. CD4+ T cells were isolated from the cells after about nine days of culture. For these receptors, no antigen is known. The table came from immunoSEQ multiplex PCR; TCRdb's copy has only in-frame clones and leaves some out. The sample has approximately 18,000 clones; roughly 83% are singletons. The specimen was CD4+ T cells from PBMCs, cultured in vitro. The receptor set was obtained from a human donor in good health.

This clone was picked up a small number of times. The V and J genes are TRBV7-2 and TRBJ1-5, with D maybe TRBD1 (5 bases). Trimming removed 4 bases from V and 6 bases from J, with 10 bases in between. The CDR3 spans 13 residues. Germline CDR1 is SGHTA and CDR2 is FQGNSA. The CDR3 loop reads CASSSQGLQPQHF. CDR3 in DNA: TGTGCCAGCAGCTCCCAGGGTCTTCAGCCCCAGCATTTT.

The chain couples TRBV5-1 to TRBJ2-3; TRBD2 matches at 11 bases. Germline V CDR1 and CDR2: SGHRS, YFSETQ. J was trimmed by 2 bases and V by 2 bases; bases with no gene match: 4. There are 16 residues in the CDR3. The CDR3: CASSLASGRYTDTQYF. CDR3 nucleotide sequence: TGCGCCAGCAGCTTAGCTAGCGGGAGGTACACAGATACGCAGTATTTT.

The CDR3 nucleotides read TGTGCCAGCAGTTACAGGGCCTCTGGGGCCAACGTCCTGACTTTC. This gives the protein CASSYRASGANVLTF. The rearrangement uses TRBV6-5 and TRBJ2-6, with D uncertain. The V and J ends lost 2 bases and 0 bases respectively, with 5 bases between them. The CDR3 sequence is 15 residues long. The germline V gene has CDR1 MNHEY and CDR2 SVGAGI.

DNA of the CDR3: TGCGCCAGCAGCAGTGGGGGGACTACCCGTAGCACAGATACGCAGTATTTT. Translation: CASSSGGTTRSTDTQYF. The rearrangement links TRBV5-1 to TRBJ2-3; 7 nucleotides agree with TRBD2. Germline V CDR1 and CDR2: SGHRS, YFSETQ. V lost 4 bases and J lost 0; bases outside the gene matches: 11. CDR3 size: 17 residues.

The V call is TRBV4-2, the J call TRBJ1-1, with 12 bases identical to TRBD1. This CDR3 contains 16 residues. Germline CDR1 and CDR2: LGHNA and YNFKEQ. V was clipped by 6 bases and J by 3 bases; unmatched bases: 8. This CDR3 reads CASSRGTGGIDTEAFF. Written as DNA, the CDR3 is TGTGCCAGCAGTCGAGGGACAGGGGGCATCGACACTGAAGCTTTCTTT.

This chain uses TRBV10-3 with TRBJ1-2, with 9 bases identical to TRBD1. CDR3 length: 15 amino acids. In germline, CDR1 is ENHRY, CDR2 SYGVKD. The V and J ends lost 2 bases and 2 bases, in that order; junction bases with no gene match: 3. The CDR3 is CAISEGTGSNYGYTF. The CDR3, as DNA: TGTGCCATCAGTGAGGGGACAGGGTCCAACTATGGCTACACCTTC.

This clone was recorded a few times. This chain joins TRBV5-1 and TRBJ1-2; tentative D call: TRBD1 (5 bases). This CDR3 has 15 residues. Germline V gene lookup returns CDR1 SGHRS and CDR2 YFSETQ. V gave up 2 bases and J gave up 6 bases, with 17 bases separating them. CDR3 coding DNA: TGCGCCAGCAGCTTCATACCTGGAGCAGGGAATGGCTACACCTTC. This codes for CASSFIPGAGNGYTF.

V and J are TRBV5-5 and TRBJ2-7; D is unresolved. V was clipped by 0 bases and J by 0 bases, with 10 bases between them. Germline lookup yields CDR1 SGHKS and CDR2 YYEKEE (reference sequence). This CDR3 contains 15 residues. Here the CDR3 reads CASSLGRASSYEQYF. The CDR3 region has the DNA TGTGCCAGCAGCTTGGGTCGAGCTAGCTCCTACGAGCAGTACTTC.

J is TRBJ1-5 and V is TRBV27; D call uncertain. The CDR3 runs to 17 residues. Looked up from germline, CDR1 is MNHEY and CDR2 is SMNVEV (reference sequence). The V gene lost 5 bases and the J gene lost 4 bases, with 21 bases spanning the gap. As DNA, the CDR3 is TGTGCCAGCAGTGCGAGGGCGGGGAAGGGAGCAAATCAGCCCCAGCATTTT. Amino acid sequence: CASSARAGKGANQPQHF.

The rearrangement uses TRBV18 and TRBJ2-1, with TRBD1 identical over 8 bases. Trimming took 4 bases from V and 3 from J; bases not matched to a gene: 5. Germline V gene sequence: CDR1 KGHSH, CDR2 LQKENI. This CDR3 comprises 15 residues. CDR3 protein: CASSQGTGVYNEQFF. CDR3 bases: TGTGCCAGCTCACAAGGGACAGGTGTCTACAATGAGCAGTTCTTC.

V and J are TRBV29-1 and TRBJ2-7; D may be TRBD1 (5 bases). The V gene's germline CDR1 is SQVTM and CDR2 ANQGSEA. The CDR3 contains 13 residues. The V end lost 4 bases, the J end lost 6 bases, and 16 bases lay between the germline ends. The CDR3 DNA reads as TGCAGCGTTGGAAGCAGGGCCCAGGGCGAGCAGTACTTC. Translated, it gives CSVGSRAQGEQYF.

This chain connects TRBV4-2 to TRBJ2-2; a possible D gene is TRBD2 (6 bases). Between the trimmed V and J ends, which lost 4 bases and 5 bases, there was a span of 14 bases. The germline V gene has CDR1 LGHNA and CDR2 YNFKEQ. The CDR3 has 15 residues. CDR3 nucleotides: TGTGCCAGCAGCCCGCGGGGCAGCGAGACCGGGGAGCTGTTTTTT. It yields the protein CASSPRGSETGELFF.

CDR3 loop: CASSPEAQLAKNIQYF. DNA of the CDR3: TGTGCCAGCAGCCCAGAGGCACAGCTAGCCAAAAACATTCAGTACTTC. The rearrangement joins TRBV7-2 to TRBJ2-4; no definite D call. The V gene's germline CDR1 is SGHTA and CDR2 FQGNSA. The CDR3 sequence is 16 residues long. V lost 5 bases, J lost 0 bases, and 14 bases lay in between.

The gene calls are TRBV5-4 and TRBJ1-2; D remains unclear. Trimming took 0 bases from V and 2 from J, leaving 5 bases between them. The length of the CDR3 is 13 residues. CDR1 is SGHNT, CDR2 YYREEE, per germline (reference sequence). CDR3 sequence reads: CASSLDRNYGYTF. Written as DNA, the CDR3 is TGTGCCAGCAGCTTGGATCGGAACTATGGCTACACCTTC. The entire variable domain, with the rest obtained from reference TRBV5-4 and TRBJ1-2, is as follows: ETGVTQSPTHLIKTRGQQVTLRCSSQSGHNTVSWYQQALGQGPQFIFQYYREEENGRGNFPPRFSGLQFPNYSSELNVNALELDDSALYLCASSLDRNYGYTFGSGTRLTVV.

This clone was seen more than once but under ten times. V is TRBV2 and J is TRBJ2-7; D remains unclear. This CDR3 has 14 residues. The germline V gene has CDR1 SNHLY and CDR2 FYNNEI. The V end lost 5 bases, the J end lost 0 bases, and 11 bases lay between the germline ends. CDR3 sequence: CASSSPPSSYEQYF. The CDR3 DNA sequence: TGTGCCAGCAGTTCTCCCCCTAGCTCCTACGAGCAGTACTTC.

CDR3 amino acids: CASSEALRSYEQYF. The DNA of the CDR3 is TGTGCCAGCAGTGAAGCGCTCCGATCCTACGAGCAGTACTTC. The chain has TRBV6-1 and TRBJ2-7; D call uncertain. The CDR3 covers 14 residues. Germline loops: CDR1 MNHNS, CDR2 SASEGT. Trimming took 0 bases from V and 1 from J, leaving 7 bases between them.

As DNA, the CDR3 is TGTGCCAGTAGTATTGGCCGGGACAGGGTCTCTCGGGAGCAGTACTTC. Its translation is CASSIGRDRVSREQYF. V gene TRBV19 combines with J gene TRBJ2-7; 9 positions match TRBD1. The length of the CDR3 is 16 residues. Germline CDR1 LNHDA, CDR2 SQIVND (reference sequence). V shed 3 bases and J 7 bases; nucleotides not matched to a gene: 13.

CDR3 DNA: TGTGCCAGCAGCTTAGGACTACAGAGCTCTGGAAACACCATATATTTT. Translating it yields CASSLGLQSSGNTIYF. The genes are TRBV7-2 and TRBJ1-3; D not resolved. CDR3 size: 16 residues. V was shortened by 1 base and J by 0 bases, with 10 bases between the two germline ends. Germline CDR1 reads SGHTA; CDR2 reads FQGNSA.

This chain links TRBV6-2 or TRBV6-3 with TRBJ1-5, with TRBD1 matching 9 bases. Losses at the gene ends were 6 bases for V and 11 bases for J; bases not matched to a gene: 20. CDR1 is MNHEY and CDR2 is SVGEGT in the germline V gene. The CDR3 spans 17 residues. The CDR3 nucleotides are TGTGCCAGCAGCCAACTCCGGGACAGGGTGGTAATAGCGACCCAGCATTTT. Encoded protein: CASSQLRDRVVIATQHF.

The chain joins TRBV4-2 to TRBJ1-6; D unclear. Germline V CDR1 and CDR2: LGHNA, YNFKEQ. Trimming took 0 bases from V and 5 from J, leaving 11 bases between them. The CDR3 loop spans 16 amino acids. The CDR3 spells CASSQDLRKDNSPLHF. In DNA form, the CDR3 reads TGTGCCAGCAGCCAAGATCTGCGAAAGGATAATTCACCCCTCCACTTT.

The gene calls are TRBV30 and TRBJ2-1; no clear D. The germline V and J ends were trimmed by 5 bases and 3 bases, with 8 bases remaining between them. This CDR3 comprises 12 residues. The germline V gene has CDR1 GTSNPN and CDR2 SVGIG (reference sequence). CDR3 bases: TGTGCCTGGGCGACCCACTACAATGAGCAGTTCTTC. Its protein product is CAWATHYNEQFF.

The chain combines TRBV10-1 with TRBJ2-7; 9 bases align to TRBD1. This CDR3 is 13 amino acids long. Germline trimming cut 6 bases from V and 5 bases from J; bases unmatched to any gene: 5. Germline-derived CDR1 and CDR2 are WNHNN and SYGVQD (reference sequence). The CDR3 DNA reads as TGCGCCAGCAGCCGGGACAGGGAGGACGAGCAGTACTTC. Translation: CASSRDREDEQYF.

The CDR3 protein is CASSQVSGGTGGVGELFF. DNA for the CDR3: TGCGCCAGCAGCCAAGTGTCCGGGGGGACAGGGGGTGTCGGGGAGCTGTTTTTT. The chain carries TRBV4-3 and TRBJ2-2, with 11 nucleotides matching TRBD1. V trimming: 1 base; J trimming: 7 bases; junction bases outside the gene matches: 11. This CDR3 region has 18 residues. From germline, CDR1 is LGHNA and CDR2 YSLEER.